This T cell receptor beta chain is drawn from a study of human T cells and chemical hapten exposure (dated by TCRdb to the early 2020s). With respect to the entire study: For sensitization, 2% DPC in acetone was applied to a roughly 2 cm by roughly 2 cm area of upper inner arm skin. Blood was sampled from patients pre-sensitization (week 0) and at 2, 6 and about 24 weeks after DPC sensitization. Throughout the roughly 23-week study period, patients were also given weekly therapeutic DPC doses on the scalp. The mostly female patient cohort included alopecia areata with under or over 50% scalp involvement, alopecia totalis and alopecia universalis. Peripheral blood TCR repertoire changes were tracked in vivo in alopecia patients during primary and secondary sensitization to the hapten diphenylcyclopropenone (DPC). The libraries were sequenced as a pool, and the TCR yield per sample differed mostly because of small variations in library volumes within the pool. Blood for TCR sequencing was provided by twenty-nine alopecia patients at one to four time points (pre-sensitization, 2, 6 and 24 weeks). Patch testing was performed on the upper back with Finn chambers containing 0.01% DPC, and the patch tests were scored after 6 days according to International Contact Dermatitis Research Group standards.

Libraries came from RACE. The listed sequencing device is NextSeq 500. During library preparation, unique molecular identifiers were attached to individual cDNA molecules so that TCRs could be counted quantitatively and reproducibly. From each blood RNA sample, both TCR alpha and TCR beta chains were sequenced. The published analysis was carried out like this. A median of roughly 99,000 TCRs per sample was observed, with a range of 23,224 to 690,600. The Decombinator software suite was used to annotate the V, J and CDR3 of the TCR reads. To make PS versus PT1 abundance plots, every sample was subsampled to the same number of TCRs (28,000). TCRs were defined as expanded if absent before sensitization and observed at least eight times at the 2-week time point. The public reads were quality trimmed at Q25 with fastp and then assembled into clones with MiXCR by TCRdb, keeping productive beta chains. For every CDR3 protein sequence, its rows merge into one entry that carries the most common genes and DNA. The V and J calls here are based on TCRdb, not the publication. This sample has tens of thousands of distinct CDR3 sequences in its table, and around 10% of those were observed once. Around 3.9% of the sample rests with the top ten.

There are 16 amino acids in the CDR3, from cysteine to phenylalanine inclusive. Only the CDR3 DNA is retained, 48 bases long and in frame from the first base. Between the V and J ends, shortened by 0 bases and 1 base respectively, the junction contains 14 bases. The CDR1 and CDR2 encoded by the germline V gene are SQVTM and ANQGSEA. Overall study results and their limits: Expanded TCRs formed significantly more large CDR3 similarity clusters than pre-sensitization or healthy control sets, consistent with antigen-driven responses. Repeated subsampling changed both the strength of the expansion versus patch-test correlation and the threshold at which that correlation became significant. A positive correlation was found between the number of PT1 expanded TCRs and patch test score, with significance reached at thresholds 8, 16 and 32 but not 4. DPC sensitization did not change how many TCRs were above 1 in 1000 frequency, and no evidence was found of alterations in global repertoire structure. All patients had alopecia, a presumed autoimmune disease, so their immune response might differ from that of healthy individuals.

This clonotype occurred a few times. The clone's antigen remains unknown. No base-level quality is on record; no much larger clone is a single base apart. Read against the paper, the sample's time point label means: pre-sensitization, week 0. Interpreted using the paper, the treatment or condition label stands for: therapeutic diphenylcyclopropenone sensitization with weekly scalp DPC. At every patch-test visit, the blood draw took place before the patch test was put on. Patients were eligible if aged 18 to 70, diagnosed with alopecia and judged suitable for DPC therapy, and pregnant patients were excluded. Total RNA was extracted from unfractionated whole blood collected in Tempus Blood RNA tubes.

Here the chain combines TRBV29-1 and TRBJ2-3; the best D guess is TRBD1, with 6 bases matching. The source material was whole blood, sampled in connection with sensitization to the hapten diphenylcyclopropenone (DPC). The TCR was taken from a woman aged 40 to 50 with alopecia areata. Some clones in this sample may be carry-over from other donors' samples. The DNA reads TGCAGCGTTGAAGATTTGTTGGCAGGGGGCACAGATACGCAGTATTTT. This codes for CSVEDLLAGGTDTQYF.